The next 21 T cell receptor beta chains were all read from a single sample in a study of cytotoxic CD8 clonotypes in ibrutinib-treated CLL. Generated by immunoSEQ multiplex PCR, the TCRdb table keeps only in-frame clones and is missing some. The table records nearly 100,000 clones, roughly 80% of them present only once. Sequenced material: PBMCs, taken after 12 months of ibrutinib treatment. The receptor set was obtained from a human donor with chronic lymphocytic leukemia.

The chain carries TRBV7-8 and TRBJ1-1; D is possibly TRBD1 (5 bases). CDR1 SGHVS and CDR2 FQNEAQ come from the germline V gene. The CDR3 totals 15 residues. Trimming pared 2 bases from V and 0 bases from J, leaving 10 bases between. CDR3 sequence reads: CASSLREGVNTEAFF. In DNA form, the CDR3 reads TGTGCCAGCAGCTTACGCGAAGGGGTGAACACTGAAGCTTTCTTT.

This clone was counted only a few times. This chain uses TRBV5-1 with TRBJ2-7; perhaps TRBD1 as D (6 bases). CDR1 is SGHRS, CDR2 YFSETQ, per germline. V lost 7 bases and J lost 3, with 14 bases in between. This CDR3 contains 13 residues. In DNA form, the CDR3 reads TGCGCCAGCGGCCAACAGGGTTTCTACGAGCAGTACTTC. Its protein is CASGQQGFYEQYF.

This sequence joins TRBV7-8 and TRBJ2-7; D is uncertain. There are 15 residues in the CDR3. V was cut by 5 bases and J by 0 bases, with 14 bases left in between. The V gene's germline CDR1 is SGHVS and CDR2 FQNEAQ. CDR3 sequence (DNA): TGTGCCAGCAGCCCCGGCGGTACGCGCTCCTACGAGCAGTACTTC. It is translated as CASSPGGTRSYEQYF.

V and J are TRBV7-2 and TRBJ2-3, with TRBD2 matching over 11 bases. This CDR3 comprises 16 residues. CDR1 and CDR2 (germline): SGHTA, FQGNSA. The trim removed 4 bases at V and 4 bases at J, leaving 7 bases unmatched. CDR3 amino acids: CASSSGLAGGSDTQYF. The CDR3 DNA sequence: TGTGCCAGCAGCTCTGGCCTAGCGGGGGGCTCAGATACGCAGTATTTT.

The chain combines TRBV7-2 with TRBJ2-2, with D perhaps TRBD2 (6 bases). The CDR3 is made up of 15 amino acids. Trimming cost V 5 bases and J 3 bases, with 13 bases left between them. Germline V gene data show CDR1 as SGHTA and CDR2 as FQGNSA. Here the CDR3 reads CASSTSGGYTGELFF. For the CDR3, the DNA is TGTGCCAGCAGCACTTCTGGGGGGTACACCGGGGAGCTGTTTTTT.

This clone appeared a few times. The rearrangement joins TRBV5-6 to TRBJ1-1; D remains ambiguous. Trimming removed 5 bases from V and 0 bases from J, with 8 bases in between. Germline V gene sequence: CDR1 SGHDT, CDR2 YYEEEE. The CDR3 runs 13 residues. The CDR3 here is CASRKWMNTEAFF. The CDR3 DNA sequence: TGTGCCAGCAGAAAATGGATGAACACTGAAGCTTTCTTT.

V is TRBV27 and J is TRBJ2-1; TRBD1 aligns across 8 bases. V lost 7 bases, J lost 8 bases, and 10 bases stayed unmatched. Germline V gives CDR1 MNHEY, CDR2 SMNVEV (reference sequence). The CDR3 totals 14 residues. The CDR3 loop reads CASNGGQEGYEQFF. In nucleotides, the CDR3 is TGTGCCAGCAACGGGGGACAGGAGGGTTATGAGCAGTTCTTC.

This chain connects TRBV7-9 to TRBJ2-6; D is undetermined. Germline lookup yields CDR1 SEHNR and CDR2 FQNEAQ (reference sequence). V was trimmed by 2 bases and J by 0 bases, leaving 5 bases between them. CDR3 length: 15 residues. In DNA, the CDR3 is TGTGCCAGCAGCTTAACGAGCTCTGGGGCCAACGTCCTGACTTTC. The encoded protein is CASSLTSSGANVLTF.

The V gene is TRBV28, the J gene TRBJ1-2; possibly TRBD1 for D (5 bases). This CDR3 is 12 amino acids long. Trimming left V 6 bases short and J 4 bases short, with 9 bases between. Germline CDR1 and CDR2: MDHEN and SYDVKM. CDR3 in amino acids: CASSPGPYGYTF. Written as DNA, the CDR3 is TGTGCCAGCAGCCCAGGGCCCTATGGCTACACCTTC.

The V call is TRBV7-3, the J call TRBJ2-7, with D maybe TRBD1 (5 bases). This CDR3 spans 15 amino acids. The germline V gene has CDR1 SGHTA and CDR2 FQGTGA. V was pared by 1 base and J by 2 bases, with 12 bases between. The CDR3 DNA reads TGTGCCAGCAGCTTAAGTAGTTCGACAGCCTACGAGCAGTACTTC. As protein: CASSLSSSTAYEQYF.

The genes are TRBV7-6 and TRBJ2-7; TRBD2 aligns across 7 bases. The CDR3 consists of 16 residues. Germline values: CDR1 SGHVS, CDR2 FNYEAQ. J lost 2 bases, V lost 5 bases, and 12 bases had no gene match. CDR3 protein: CASSPLAASGAYEQYF. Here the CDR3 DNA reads TGTGCCAGCAGCCCACTGGCGGCTAGCGGCGCCTACGAGCAGTACTTC.

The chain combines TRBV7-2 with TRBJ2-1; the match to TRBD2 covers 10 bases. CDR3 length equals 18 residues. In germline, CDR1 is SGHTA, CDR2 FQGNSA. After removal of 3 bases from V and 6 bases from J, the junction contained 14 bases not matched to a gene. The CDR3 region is CASSFLAGGASGGNEQFF. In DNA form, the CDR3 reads TGTGCCAGCAGCTTTTTGGCGGGAGGGGCTAGCGGGGGCAATGAGCAGTTCTTC.

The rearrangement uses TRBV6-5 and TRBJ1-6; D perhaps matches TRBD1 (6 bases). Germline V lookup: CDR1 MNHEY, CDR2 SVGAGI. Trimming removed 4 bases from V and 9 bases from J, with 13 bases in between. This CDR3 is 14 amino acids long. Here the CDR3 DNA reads TGTGCCAGCAGTTTCGAGGGGGGGGCTTCACCCCTCCACTTT. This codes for CASSFEGGASPLHF.

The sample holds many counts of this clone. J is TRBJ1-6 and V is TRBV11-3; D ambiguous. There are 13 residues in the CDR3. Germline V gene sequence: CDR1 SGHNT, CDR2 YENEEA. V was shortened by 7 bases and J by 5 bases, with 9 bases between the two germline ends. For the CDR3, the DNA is TGTGCCAGCATGGACGGAAATAATTCACCCCTCCACTTT. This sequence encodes CASMDGNNSPLHF.

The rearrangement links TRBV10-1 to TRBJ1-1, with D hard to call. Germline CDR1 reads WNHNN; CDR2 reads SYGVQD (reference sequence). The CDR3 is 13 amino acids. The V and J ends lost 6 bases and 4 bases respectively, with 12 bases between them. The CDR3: CASSAELSTEAFF. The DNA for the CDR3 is TGCGCCAGCAGCGCTGAATTGAGCACTGAAGCTTTCTTT.

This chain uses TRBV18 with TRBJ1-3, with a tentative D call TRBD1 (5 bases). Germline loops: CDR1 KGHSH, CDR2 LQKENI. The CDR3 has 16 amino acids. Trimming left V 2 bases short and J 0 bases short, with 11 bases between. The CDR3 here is CASSPDAGDSGNTIYF. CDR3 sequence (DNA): TGTGCCAGCTCACCAGACGCGGGGGACTCTGGAAACACCATATATTTT.

CDR3 in amino acids: CASSSGLAPDKETQYF. The CDR3 bases are TGTGCCAGCAGCTCGGGACTAGCGCCCGATAAAGAGACCCAGTACTTC. The chain uses TRBV5-8 and TRBJ2-5, with 10 bases identical to TRBD2. The V gene's germline CDR1 is SGHTS and CDR2 YDEGEE. The length of the CDR3 is 16 residues. V trimming: 3 bases; J trimming: 3 bases; junction bases outside the gene matches: 8.

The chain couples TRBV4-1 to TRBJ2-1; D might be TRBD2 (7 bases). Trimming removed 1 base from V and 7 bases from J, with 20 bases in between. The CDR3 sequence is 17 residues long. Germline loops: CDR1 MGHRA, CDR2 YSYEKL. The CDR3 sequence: CASSQVVGGPGWNEQFF. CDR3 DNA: TGCGCCAGCAGCCAAGTCGTCGGGGGGCCTGGGTGGAATGAGCAGTTCTTC.

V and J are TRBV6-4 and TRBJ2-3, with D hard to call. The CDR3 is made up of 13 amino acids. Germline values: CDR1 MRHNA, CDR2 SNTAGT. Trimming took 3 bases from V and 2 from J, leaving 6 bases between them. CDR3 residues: CASSETYTDTQYF. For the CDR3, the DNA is TGTGCCAGCAGTGAAACGTACACAGATACGCAGTATTTT.

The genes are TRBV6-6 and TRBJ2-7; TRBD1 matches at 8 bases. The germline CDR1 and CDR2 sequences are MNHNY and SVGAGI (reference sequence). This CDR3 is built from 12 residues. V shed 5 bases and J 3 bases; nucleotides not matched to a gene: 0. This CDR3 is CASSDRGYEQYF. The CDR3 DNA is TGTGCCAGCAGTGACAGGGGCTACGAGCAGTACTTC.

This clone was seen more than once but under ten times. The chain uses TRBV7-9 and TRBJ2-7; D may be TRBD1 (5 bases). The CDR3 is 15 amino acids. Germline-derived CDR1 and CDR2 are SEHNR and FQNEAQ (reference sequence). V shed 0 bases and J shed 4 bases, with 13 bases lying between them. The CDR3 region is CASSLAVGRAYEQYF. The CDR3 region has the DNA TGTGCCAGCAGCTTAGCAGTGGGCAGGGCTTACGAGCAGTACTTC.